Following are 15 T cell receptor beta chains from one sample sequenced in a study of T cell repertoires in cytomegalovirus infection. TCRdb called the reads again in MiXCR, with one record for every CDR3 protein. This table holds 570,000 or so distinct CDR3 sequences, around two fifths found once. These receptors are not linked to any known antigen. The input for sequencing was cultured PBMCs, taken from culture after CMV antigen stimulation. These receptors were obtained from a human donor in good health (CMV status not recorded). Some clones in this sample may be carry-over from other donors' samples.

Note on this clonotype: The conserved phenylalanine or tryptophan is not found at the CDR3 terminus, so this likely reflects a read error. It is unclear where the CDR3 begins or ends on the DNA, so no DNA is shown, and the CDR3 is as TCRdb lists it. This chain uses TRBV2 with TRBJ2-1; the D segment call TRBD1 is taken from the table without a DNA check. Germline CDR1 reads SNHLY; CDR2 reads FYNNEI. The CDR3 is 10 residues long, counting both termini. CDR3 in amino acids: CASSWQGLSL.

This chain connects TRBV7-2 to TRBJ2-1; possibly TRBD2 for D (5 bases). The CDR3 length is 13 residues. Germline values: CDR1 SGHTA, CDR2 FQGNSA. V lost 6 bases to trimming and J lost 9 bases, with 15 bases between them. The CDR3 sequence is CASSYIKRTEQFF. In nucleotides, the CDR3 is TGTGCCAGCAGTTATATTAAGCGGACTGAGCAGTTCTTC.

A few counts support this clonotype. In DNA form, the CDR3 reads TGTGCCAGCAGCAGGGCTGGGGGGAACAATGAGCAGTTCTTC. As protein: CASSRAGGNNEQFF. The chain employs TRBV7-6 and TRBJ2-1; the D gene is possibly TRBD2 (6 bases). The germline CDR1 and CDR2 sequences are SGHVS and FNYEAQ. Trimming cost V 5 bases and J 5 bases, with 13 bases left between them. The CDR3 extends over 14 amino acids. The full variable domain, with the rest looked up from reference TRBV7-6 and TRBJ2-1, is GAGVSQSPRYKVTKRGQDVALRCDPISGHVSLYWYRQALGQGPEFLTYFNYEAQQDKSGLPNDRFSAERPEGSISTLTIQRTEQRDSAMYRCASSRAGGNNEQFFGPGTRLTVL.

This clonotype has a handful of counts. This chain joins TRBV6-2 or TRBV6-3 and TRBJ2-5, with 7 bases matching TRBD1. V was clipped by 5 bases and J by 1 base; unmatched bases: 7. Germline lookup yields CDR1 MNHEY and CDR2 SVGEGT. CDR3 size: 15 residues. The CDR3 spells CASSDTGAGQETQYF. For the CDR3, the DNA is TGTGCCAGCAGTGACACAGGGGCAGGCCAAGAGACCCAGTACTTC.

This CDR3 reads CASSQDSLSTDTQYF. CDR3 DNA sequence: TGCGCCAGCAGCCAAGACAGCCTTAGCACAGATACGCAGTATTTT. The chain has TRBV4-1 and TRBJ2-3; D not resolved. The CDR3 runs 15 residues. Trimming removed 0 bases from V and 0 bases from J, with 7 bases in between. From germline, CDR1 is MGHRA and CDR2 YSYEKL.

This clonotype was seen ten or more times. The CDR3 DNA sequence: TGTGCCAGCAGCTTGAGGGGGATCCGGTCACCCCTCCACTTT. Amino acids: CASSLRGIRSPLHF. The gene calls are TRBV7-2 and TRBJ1-6, with D tentatively TRBD1 (6 bases). The CDR3 sequence is 14 residues long. The germline V and J ends were trimmed by 3 bases and 10 bases, with 13 bases remaining between them. Germline V gene data show CDR1 as SGHTA and CDR2 as FQGNSA.

In DNA, the CDR3 is TGTGCCAGCAGGCTGGGGGGCGGGACCTACAATGAGCAGTTCTTC. Translated: CASRLGGGTYNEQFF. This chain links TRBV27 with TRBJ2-1; D could derive from TRBD1 or TRBD2 (6 bases each). Between the trimmed V and J ends, which lost 6 bases and 2 bases, there was a span of 14 bases. The CDR3 contains 15 residues. Germline loops: CDR1 MNHEY, CDR2 SMNVEV (reference sequence).

This clonotype was detected many times. The chain combines TRBV10-3 with TRBJ2-1, with D maybe TRBD2 (5 bases). CDR3 length: 14 residues. Germline CDR1 ENHRY, CDR2 SYGVKD. V was shortened by 4 bases and J by 3 bases, with 10 bases between the two germline ends. CDR3 coding DNA: TGTGCCATCAGTGCTAGCTTCGGCTACAATGAGCAGTTCTTC. Translated, it gives CAISASFGYNEQFF.

CDR3 nucleotides: TGTGCCAGTAGTAGAGGACAGGGGGGCGATTACAATGAGCAGTTCTTC. It codes for CASSRGQGGDYNEQFF. This chain joins TRBV19 and TRBJ2-1, with 10 bases that match TRBD1. The germline V gene has CDR1 LNHDA and CDR2 SQIVND (reference sequence). The V segment lost 4 bases and the J segment 4 bases; nucleotides outside the gene matches: 7. The CDR3 runs to 16 residues.

The rearrangement joins TRBV27 to TRBJ1-5; 8 bases map to TRBD1. This CDR3 contains 15 residues. Germline CDR1 is MNHEY and CDR2 is SMNVEV (reference sequence). Trimming at V came to 7 bases and at J to 3 bases, leaving 8 bases not matched to a gene. For the CDR3, the DNA is TGTGCCAGCAAAGGCGGGACAGGTACCAATCAGCCCCAGCATTTT. Protein product: CASKGGTGTNQPQHF.

This clonotype occurred a few times. The chain combines TRBV10-3 with TRBJ2-5; D not resolved. Germline V lookup: CDR1 ENHRY, CDR2 SYGVKD. Trimming shortened V by 6 bases and J by 4 bases, and 12 bases separated the two germline ends. The length of the CDR3 is 13 residues. The chain's CDR3 is CAIRSGSLETQYF. CDR3 nucleotide sequence: TGTGCCATCAGATCAGGCTCTTTAGAGACCCAGTACTTC.

The chain links TRBV25-1 to TRBJ2-1, with 7 bases identical to TRBD2. V shed 4 bases, J shed 6 bases, and the junction held 6 bases outside the gene matches. The CDR3 totals 14 residues. Germline CDR1 and CDR2: MGHDK and SYGVNS. CDR3 amino acids: CASSGGSPFNEQFF. The CDR3 nucleotides read TGTGCCAGCAGTGGCGGGAGCCCTTTCAATGAGCAGTTCTTC.

This clonotype was seen more than once but under ten times. The chain uses TRBV27 and TRBJ1-6; 9 bases line up with TRBD1. CDR1 and CDR2 (germline): MNHEY, SMNVEV (reference sequence). This CDR3 is built from 16 residues. The ends lost 7 bases at V and 10 bases at J; junction bases unmatched: 14. CDR3 sequence reads: CASTYQSPGQGSPLHF. For the CDR3, the DNA is TGTGCCAGCACCTACCAAAGCCCGGGACAGGGATCACCCCTCCACTTT.

The V call is TRBV7-2, the J call TRBJ2-7; 7 bases match TRBD2. There are 13 residues in the CDR3. Germline CDR1 SGHTA, CDR2 FQGNSA. V lost 5 bases to trimming and J lost 2 bases; unmatched junction nucleotides: 3. CDR3 residues: CASSKRGAYEQYF. The CDR3 nucleotides read TGTGCCAGCAGCAAGCGGGGTGCCTACGAGCAGTACTTC.

This clonotype was counted only a few times. This chain uses TRBV7-2 with TRBJ2-2, with D unclear. Trimming took 5 bases from V and 4 from J, leaving 8 bases between them. This CDR3 region has 13 residues. The germline CDR1 and CDR2 sequences are SGHTA and FQGNSA. DNA of the CDR3: TGTGCCAGCAGCACGGACCTCACCGGGGAGCTGTTTTTT. Translating it yields CASSTDLTGELFF.